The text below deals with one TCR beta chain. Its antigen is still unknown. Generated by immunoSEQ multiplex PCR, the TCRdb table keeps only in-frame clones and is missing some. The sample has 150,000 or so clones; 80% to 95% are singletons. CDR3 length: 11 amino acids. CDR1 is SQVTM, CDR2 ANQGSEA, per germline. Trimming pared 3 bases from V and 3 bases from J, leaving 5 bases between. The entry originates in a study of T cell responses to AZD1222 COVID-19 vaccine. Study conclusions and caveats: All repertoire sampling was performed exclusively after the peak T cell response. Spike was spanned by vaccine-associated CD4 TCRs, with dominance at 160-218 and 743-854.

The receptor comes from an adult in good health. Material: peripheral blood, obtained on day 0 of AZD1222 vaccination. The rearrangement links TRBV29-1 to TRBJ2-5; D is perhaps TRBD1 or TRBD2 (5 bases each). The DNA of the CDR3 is TGCAGCGTTGAGGGGGAAGAGACCCAGTACTTC. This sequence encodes CSVEGEETQYF.